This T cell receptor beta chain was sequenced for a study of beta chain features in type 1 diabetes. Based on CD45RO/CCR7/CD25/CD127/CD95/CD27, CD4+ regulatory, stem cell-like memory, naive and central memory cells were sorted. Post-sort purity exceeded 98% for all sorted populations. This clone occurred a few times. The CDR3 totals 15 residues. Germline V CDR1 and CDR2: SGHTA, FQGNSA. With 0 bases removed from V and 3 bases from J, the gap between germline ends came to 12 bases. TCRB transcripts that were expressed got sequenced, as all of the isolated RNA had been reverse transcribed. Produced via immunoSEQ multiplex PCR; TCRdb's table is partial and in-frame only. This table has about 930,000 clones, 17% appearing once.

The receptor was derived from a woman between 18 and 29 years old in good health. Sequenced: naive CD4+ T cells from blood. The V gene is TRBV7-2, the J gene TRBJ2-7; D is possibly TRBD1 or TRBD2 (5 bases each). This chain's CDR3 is CASSLAWDRGYEQYF. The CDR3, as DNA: TGTGCCAGCAGCTTAGCCTGGGACCGAGGCTACGAGCAGTACTTC. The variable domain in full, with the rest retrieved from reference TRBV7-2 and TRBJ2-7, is GAGVSQSPSNKVTEKGKDVELRCDPISGHTALYWYRQSLGQGLEFLIYFQGNSAPDKSGLPSDRFSAERTGGSVSTLTIQRTQQEDSAVYLCASSLAWDRGYEQYFGPGTRLTVT.